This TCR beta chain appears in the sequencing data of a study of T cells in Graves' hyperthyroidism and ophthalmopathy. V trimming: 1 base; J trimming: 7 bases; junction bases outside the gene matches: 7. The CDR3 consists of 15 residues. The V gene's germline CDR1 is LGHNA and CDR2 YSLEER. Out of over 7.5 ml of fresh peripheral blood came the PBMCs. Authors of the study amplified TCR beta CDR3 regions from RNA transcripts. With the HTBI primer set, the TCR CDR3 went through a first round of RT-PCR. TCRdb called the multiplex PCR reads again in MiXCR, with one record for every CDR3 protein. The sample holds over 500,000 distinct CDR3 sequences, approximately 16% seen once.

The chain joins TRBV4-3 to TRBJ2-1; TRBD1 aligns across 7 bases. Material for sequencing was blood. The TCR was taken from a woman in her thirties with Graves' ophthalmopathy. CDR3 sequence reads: CASSQADTQGNEQFF. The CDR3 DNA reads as TGCGCCAGCAGCCAAGCAGATACACAGGGGAATGAGCAGTTCTTC.